This entry concerns a single T cell receptor (beta chain). The antigen is undetermined. The source of the sample is a study of STAT5B mutations in CD4+ large granular lymphocyte leukemia. The study, taken as a whole, reports: TRBV06-family usage was enriched in top patient clones (8/27) versus controls (2/35). Patient CD4-sorted repertoires looked more clonal than healthy CD4+ repertoires, even without putative leukemic clones.

Under the authors' procedure: Lowest detectable productive clonotype frequency was 2.59 x 10-5. Sequenced by immunoSEQ multiplex PCR; TCRdb stores in-frame clones only, minus some. That table gives V, J and clone size, and the DNA gave D and trimming. Seen here are about 36,000 clones, more than 60% observed once, and the top ten hold less than 0.7%. This CDR3 is 17 amino acids long. V was pared by 1 base and J by 5 bases, with 12 bases of the junction left unmatched. Germline V gene sequence: CDR1 SEHNR, CDR2 FQNEAQ (reference sequence). V gene TRBV7-9 combines with J gene TRBJ2-3, with TRBD2 matching 7 bases. The sequenced sample was CD4+ T cells from blood buffy coats. This TCR was recovered from a human donor in good health. In nucleotides, the CDR3 is TGTGCCAGCAGCTTAGAAGGAGGGAGGGCCCTCATAGATACGCAGTATTTT. It specifies CASSLEGGRALIDTQYF.